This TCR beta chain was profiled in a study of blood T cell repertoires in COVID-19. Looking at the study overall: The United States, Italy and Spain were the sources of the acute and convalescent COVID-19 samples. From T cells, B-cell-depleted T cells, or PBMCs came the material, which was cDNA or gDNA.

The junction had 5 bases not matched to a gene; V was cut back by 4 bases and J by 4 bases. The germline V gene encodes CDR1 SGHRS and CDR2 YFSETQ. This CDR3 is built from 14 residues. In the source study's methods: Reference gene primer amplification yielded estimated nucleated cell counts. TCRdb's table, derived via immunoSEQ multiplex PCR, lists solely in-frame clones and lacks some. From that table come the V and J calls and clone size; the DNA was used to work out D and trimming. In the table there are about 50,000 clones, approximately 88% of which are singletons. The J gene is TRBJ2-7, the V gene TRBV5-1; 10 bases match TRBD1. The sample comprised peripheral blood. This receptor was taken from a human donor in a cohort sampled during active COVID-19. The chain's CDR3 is CASSGTGDRYEQYF. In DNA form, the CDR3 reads TGCGCCAGCAGCGGGACAGGGGATAGGTACGAGCAGTACTTC. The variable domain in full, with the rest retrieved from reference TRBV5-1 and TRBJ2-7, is KAGVTQTPRYLIKTRGQQVTLSCSPISGHRSVSWYQQTPGQGLQFLFEYFSETQRNKGNFPGRFSGRQFSNSRSEMNVSTLELGDSALYLCASSGTGDRYEQYFGPGTRLTVT.